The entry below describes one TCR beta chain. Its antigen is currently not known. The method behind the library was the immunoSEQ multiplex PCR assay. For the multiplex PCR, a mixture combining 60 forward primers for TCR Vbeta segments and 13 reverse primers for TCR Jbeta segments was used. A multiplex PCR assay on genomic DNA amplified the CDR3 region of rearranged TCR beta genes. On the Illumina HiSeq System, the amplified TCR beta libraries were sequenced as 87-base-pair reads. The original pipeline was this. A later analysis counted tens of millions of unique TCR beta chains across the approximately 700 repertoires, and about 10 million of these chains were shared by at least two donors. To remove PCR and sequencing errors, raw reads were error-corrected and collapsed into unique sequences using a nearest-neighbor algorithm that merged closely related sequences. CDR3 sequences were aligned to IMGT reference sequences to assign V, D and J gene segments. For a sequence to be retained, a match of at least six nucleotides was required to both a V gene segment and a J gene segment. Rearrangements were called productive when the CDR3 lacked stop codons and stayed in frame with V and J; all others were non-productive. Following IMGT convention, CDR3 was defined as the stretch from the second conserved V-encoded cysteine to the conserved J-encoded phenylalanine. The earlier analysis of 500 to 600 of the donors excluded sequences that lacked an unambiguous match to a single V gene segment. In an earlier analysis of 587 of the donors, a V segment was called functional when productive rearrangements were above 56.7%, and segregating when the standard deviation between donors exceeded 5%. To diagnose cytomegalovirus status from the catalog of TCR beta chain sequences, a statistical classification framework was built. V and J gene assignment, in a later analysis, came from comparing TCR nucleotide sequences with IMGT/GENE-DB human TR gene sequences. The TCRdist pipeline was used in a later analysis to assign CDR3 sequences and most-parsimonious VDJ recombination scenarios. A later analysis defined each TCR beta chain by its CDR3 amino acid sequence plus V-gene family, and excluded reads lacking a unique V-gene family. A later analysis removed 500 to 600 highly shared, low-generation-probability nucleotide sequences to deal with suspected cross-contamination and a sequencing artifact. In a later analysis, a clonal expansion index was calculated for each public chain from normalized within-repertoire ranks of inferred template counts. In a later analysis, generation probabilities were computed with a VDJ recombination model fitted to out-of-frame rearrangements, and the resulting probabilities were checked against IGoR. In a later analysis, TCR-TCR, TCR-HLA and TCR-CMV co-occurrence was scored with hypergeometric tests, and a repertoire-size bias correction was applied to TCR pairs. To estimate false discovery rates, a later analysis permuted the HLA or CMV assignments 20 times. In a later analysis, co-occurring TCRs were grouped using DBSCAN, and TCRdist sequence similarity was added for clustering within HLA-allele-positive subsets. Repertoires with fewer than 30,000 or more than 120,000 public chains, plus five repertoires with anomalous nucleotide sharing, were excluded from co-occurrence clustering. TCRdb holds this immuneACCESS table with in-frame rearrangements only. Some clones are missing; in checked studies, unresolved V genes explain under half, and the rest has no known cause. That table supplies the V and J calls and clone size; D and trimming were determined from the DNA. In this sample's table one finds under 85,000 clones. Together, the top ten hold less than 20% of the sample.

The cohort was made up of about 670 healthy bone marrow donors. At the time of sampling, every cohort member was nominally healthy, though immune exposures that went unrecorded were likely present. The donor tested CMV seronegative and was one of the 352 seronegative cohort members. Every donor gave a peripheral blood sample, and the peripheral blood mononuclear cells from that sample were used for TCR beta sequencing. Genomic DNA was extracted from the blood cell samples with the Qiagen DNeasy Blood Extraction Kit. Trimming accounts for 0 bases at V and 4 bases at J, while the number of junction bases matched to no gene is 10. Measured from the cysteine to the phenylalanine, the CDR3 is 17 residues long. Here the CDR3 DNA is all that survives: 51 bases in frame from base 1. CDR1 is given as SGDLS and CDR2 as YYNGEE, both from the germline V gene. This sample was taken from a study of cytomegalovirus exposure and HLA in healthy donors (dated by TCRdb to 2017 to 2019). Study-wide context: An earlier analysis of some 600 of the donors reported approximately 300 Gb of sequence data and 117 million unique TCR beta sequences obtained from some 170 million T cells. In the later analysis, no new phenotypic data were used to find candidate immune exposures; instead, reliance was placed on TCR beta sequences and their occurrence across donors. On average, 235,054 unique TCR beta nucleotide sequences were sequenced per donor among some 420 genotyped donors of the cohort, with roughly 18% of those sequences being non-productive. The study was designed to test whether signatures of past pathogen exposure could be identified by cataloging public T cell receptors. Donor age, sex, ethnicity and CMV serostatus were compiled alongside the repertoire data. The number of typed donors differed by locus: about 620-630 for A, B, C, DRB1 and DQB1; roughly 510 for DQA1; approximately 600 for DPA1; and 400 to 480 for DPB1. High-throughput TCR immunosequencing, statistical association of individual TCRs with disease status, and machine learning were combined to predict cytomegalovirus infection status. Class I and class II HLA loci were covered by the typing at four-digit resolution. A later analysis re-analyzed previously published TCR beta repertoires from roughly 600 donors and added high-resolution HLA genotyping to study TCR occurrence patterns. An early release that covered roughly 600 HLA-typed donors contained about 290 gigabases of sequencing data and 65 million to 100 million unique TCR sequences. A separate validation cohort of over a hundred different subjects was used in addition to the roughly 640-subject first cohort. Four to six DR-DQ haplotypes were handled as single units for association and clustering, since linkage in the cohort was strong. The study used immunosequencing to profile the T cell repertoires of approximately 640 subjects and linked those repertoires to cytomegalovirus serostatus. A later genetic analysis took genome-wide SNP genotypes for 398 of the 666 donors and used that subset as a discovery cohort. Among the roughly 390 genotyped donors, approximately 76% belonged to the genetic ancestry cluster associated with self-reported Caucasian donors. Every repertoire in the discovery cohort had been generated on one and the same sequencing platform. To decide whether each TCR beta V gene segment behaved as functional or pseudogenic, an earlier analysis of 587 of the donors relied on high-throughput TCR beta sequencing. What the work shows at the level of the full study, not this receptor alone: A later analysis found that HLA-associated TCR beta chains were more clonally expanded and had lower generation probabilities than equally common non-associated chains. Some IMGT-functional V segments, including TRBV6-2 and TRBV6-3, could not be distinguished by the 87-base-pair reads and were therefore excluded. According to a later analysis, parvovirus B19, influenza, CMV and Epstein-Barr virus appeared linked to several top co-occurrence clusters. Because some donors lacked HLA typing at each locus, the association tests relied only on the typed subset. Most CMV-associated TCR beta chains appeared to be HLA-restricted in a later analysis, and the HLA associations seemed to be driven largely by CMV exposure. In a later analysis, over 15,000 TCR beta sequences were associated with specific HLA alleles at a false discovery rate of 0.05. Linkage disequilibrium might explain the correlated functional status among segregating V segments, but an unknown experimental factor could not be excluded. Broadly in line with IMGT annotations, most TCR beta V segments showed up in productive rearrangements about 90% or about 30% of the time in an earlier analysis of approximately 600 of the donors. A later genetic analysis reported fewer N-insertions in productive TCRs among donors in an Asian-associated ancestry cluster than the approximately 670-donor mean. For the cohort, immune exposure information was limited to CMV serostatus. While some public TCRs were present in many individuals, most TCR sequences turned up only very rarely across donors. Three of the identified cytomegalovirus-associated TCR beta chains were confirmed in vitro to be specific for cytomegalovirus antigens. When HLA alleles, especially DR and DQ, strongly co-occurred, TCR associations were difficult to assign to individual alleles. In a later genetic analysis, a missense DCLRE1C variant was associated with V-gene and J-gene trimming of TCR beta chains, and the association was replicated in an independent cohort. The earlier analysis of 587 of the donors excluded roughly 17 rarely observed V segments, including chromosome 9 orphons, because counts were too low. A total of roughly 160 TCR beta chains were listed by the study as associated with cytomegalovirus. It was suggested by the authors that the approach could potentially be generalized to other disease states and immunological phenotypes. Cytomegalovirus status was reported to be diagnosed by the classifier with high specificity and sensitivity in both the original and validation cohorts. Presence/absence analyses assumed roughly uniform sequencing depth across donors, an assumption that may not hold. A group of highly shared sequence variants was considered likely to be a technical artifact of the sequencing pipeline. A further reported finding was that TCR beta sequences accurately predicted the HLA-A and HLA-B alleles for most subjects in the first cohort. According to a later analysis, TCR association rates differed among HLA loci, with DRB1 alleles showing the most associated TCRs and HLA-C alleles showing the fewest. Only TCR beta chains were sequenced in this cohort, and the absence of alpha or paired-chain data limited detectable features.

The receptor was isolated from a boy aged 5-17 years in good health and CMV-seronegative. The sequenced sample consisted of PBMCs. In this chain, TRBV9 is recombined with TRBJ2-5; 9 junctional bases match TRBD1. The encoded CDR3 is CASSVATGQGWAETQYF. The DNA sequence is TGTGCCAGCAGCGTAGCTACGGGACAGGGATGGGCAGAGACCCAGTACTTC.